This T cell receptor beta chain was found in a study of CD8 T cells in ankylosing spondylitis. Findings and caveats of the study: Within matched ankylosing spondylitis synovial fluid, disease-linked clones were reportedly significantly enriched. Earlier work had already found some motif variants in reactive arthritis synovial fluid and blood.

The authors made TCR beta libraries by quantitative 5'-RACE with molecular barcodes. TCRdb analysed the 5' RACE reads with MiXCR anew, one entry per CDR3 protein. The sample consists of fewer than 200,000 distinct CDR3 sequences, approximately 9% of them appearing once. This clonotype came up many times. Its target is not known. The V and J ends lost 7 bases and 5 bases respectively, with 19 bases between them. This CDR3 is built from 15 residues. This sequence was found in a female donor with ankylosing spondylitis or in good health (not recorded which). The V gene is TRBV12-3 or TRBV12-4, the J gene TRBJ2-3, with D tentatively TRBD1 or TRBD2 (5 bases each). Sequenced: blood, either unsorted or a sorted T cell fraction (not recorded which). The CDR3 coding sequence is TGTGCCAGCATTATCGGGGACGGAGCTGGAGATACGCAGTATTTT. It encodes CASIIGDGAGDTQYF.